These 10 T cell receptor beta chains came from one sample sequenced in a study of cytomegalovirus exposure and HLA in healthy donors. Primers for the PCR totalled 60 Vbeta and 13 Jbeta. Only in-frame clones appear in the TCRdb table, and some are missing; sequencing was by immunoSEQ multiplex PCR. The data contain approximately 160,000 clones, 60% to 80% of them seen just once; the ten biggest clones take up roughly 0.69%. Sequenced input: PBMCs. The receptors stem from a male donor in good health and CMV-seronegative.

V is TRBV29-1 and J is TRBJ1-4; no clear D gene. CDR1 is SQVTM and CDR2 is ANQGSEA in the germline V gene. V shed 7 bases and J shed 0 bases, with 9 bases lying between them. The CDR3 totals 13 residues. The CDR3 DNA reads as TGCAGCGCCCACAGTGCAACTAATGAAAAACTGTTTTTT. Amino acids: CSAHSATNEKLFF.

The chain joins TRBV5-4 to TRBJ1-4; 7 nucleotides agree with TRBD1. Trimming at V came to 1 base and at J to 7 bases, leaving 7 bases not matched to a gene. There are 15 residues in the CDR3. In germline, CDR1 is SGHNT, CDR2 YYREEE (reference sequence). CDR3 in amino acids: CASSLRLQGGEKLFF. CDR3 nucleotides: TGTGCCAGCAGCTTGAGGCTCCAGGGGGGTGAAAAACTGTTTTTT.

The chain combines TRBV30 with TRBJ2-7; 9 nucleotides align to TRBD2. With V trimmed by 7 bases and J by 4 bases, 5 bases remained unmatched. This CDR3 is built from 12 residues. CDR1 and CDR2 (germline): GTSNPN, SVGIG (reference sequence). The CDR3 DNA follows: TGTGCCTATAGCGGGAGTAGTTACGAGCAGTACTTC. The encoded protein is CAYSGSSYEQYF.

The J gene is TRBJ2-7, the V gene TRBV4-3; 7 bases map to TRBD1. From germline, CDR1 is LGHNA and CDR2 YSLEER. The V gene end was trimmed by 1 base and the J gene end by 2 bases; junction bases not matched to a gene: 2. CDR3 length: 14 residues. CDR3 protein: CASSQGQGTYEQYF. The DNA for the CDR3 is TGCGCCAGCAGCCAAGGACAGGGAACCTACGAGCAGTACTTC.

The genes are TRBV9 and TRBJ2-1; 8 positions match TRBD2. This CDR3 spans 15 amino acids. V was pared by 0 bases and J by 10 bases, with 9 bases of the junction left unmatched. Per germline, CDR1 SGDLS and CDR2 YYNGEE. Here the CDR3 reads CASSVAGGPSEEQFF. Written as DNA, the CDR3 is TGTGCCAGCAGCGTAGCGGGGGGGCCGTCGGAAGAGCAGTTCTTC.

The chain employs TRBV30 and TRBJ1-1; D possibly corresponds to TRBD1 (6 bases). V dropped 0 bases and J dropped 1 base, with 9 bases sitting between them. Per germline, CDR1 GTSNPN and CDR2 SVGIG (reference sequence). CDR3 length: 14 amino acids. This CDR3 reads CAWSVGTTNTEAFF. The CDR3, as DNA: TGTGCCTGGAGTGTAGGGACAACGAACACTGAAGCTTTCTTT.

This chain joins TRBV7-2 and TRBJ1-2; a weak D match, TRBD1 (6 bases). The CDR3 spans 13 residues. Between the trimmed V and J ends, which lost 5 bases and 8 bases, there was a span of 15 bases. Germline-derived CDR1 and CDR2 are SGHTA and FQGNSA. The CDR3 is CASSTGHLEGYTF. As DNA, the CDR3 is TGTGCCAGCAGCACGGGACACCTGGAGGGCTACACCTTC.

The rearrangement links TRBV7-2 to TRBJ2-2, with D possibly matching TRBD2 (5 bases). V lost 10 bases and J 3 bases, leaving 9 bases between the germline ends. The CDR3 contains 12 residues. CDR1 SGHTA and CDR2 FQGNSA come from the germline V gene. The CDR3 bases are TGTGCCATAAGGCGGGACACCGGGGAGCTGTTTTTT. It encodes CAIRRDTGELFF.

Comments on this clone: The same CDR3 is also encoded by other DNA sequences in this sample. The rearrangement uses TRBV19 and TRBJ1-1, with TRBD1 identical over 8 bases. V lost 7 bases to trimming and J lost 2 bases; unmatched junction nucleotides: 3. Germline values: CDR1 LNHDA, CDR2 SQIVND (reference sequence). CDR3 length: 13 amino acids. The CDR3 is CASTGQGNTEAFF. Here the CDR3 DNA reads TGTGCCAGTACCGGACAGGGAAACACTGAAGCTTTCTTT.

CDR3 DNA sequence: TGTGCCAGCAGACGGACAGGGTCGGACTATGGCTACACCTTC. Amino acids: CASRRTGSDYGYTF. The chain carries TRBV2 and TRBJ1-2, with 8 bases lining up with TRBD1. The ends lost 6 bases at V and 3 bases at J; junction bases unmatched: 6. From germline, CDR1 is SNHLY and CDR2 FYNNEI. The CDR3 consists of 14 residues.